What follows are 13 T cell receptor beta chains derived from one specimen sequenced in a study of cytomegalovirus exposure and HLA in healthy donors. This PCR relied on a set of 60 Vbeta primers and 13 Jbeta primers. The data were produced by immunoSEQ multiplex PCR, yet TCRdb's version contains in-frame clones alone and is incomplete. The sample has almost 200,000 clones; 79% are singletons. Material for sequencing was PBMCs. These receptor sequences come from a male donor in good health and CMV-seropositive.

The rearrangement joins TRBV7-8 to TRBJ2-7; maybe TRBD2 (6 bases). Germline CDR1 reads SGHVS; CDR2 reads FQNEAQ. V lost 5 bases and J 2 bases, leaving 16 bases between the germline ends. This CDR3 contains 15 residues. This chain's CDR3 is CASSPRGTVAYEQYF. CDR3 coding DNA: TGTGCCAGCAGCCCTCGAGGGACTGTAGCCTACGAGCAGTACTTC. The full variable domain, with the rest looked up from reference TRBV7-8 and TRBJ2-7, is GAGVSQSPRYKVAKRGQDVALRCDPISGHVSLFWYQQALGQGPEFLTYFQNEAQLDKSGLPSDRFFAERPEGSVSTLKIQRTQQEDSAVYLCASSPRGTVAYEQYFGPGTRLTVT.

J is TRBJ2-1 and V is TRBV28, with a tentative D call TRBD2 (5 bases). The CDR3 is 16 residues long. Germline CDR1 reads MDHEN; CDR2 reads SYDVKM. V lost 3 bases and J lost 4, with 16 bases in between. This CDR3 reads CASSFHGEFQYNEQFF. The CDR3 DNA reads TGTGCCAGCAGTTTTCATGGGGAGTTCCAATACAATGAGCAGTTCTTC.

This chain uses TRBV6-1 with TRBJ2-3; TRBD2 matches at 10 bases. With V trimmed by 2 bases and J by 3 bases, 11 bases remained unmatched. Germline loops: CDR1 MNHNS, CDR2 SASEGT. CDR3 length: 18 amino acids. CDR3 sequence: CASSEKGIAGGFTDTQYF. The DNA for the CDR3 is TGTGCCAGCAGTGAAAAGGGGATAGCGGGGGGTTTTACAGATACGCAGTATTTT.

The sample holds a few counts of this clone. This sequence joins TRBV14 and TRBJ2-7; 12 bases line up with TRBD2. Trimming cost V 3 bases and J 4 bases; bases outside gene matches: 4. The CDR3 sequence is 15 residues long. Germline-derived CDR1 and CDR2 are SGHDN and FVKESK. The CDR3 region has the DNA TGTGCCAGCAGCCATCTACTAGCGGGAGGTTACGAGCAGTACTTC. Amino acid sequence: CASSHLLAGGYEQYF. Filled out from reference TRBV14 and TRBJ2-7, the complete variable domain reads EAGVTQFPSHSVIEKGQTVTLRCDPISGHDNLYWYRRVMGKEIKFLLHFVKESKQDESGMPNNRFLAERTGGTYSTLKVQPAELEDSGVYFCASSHLLAGGYEQYFGPGTRLTVT.

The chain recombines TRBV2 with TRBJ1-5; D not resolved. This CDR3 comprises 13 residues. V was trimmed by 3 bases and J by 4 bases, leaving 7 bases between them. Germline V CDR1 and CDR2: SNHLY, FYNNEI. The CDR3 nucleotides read TGTGCCAGCAGTGAGTCCGAGAATCAGCCCCAGCATTTT. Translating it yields CASSESENQPQHF.

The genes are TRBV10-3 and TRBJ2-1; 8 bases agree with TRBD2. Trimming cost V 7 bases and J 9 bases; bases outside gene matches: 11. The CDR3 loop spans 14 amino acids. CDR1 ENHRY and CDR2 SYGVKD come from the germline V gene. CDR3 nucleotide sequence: TGTGCCATCAATGGTTGGCGGGGGGAGGGTGAGCAGTTCTTC. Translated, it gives CAINGWRGEGEQFF.

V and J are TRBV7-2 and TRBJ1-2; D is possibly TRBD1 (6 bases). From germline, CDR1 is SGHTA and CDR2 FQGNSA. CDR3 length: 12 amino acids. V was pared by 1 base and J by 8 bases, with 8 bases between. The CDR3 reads CASSLVRGGYTF. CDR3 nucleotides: TGTGCCAGCAGCTTAGTTAGGGGGGGCTACACCTTC.

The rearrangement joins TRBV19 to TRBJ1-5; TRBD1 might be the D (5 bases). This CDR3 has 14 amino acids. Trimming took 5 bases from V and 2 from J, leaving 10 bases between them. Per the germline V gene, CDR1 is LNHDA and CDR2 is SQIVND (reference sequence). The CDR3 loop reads CASSPGYGNQPQHF. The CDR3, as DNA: TGTGCCAGTAGTCCAGGGTACGGCAATCAGCCCCAGCATTTT.

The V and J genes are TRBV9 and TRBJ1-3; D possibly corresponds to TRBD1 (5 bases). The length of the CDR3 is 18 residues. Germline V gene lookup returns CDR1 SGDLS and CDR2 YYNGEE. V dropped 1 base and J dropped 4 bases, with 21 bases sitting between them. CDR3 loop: CASSVSPAQAVRGNTIYF. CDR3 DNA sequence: TGTGCCAGCAGCGTAAGCCCCGCACAGGCCGTTCGGGGAAACACCATATATTTT.

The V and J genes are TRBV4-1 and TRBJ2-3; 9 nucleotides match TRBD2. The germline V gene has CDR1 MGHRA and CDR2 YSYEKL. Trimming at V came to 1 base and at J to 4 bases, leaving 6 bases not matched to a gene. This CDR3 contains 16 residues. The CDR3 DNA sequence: TGCGCCAGCAGCCAAGCGAAGCGGGGGGACGCAGATACGCAGTATTTT. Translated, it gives CASSQAKRGDADTQYF.

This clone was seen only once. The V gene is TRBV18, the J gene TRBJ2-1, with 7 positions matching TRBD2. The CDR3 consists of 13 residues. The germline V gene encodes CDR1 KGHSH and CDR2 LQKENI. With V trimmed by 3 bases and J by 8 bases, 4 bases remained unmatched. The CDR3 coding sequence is TGTGCCAGCTCACCGGTCGGGGGGTATGAGCAGTTCTTC. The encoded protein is CASSPVGGYEQFF.

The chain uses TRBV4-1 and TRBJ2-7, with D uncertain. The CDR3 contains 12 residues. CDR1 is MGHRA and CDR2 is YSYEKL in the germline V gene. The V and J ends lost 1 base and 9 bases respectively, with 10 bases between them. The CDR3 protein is CASSQGSHGQYF. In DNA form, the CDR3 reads TGCGCCAGCAGCCAAGGGTCGCACGGGCAGTACTTC.

CDR3 in amino acids: CASSQRSRLNYGYTF. In nucleotides, the CDR3 is TGCGCCAGCAGCCAAAGATCCAGGTTGAACTATGGCTACACCTTC. The chain has TRBV4-3 and TRBJ1-2; D ambiguous. Germline V gene data show CDR1 as LGHNA and CDR2 as YSLEER. The CDR3 runs to 15 residues. V was pared by 2 bases and J by 2 bases, with 12 bases between.